This passage covers 19 T cell receptor beta chains from one sample sequenced in a study of blood T cell repertoires in COVID-19. This table comes from immunoSEQ multiplex PCR, and its TCRdb copy is limited to in-frame clones, with some not included. Altogether 500,000 to 600,000 clones are present, roughly 89% being singletons, with the ten largest covering about 8.2%. Sequenced sample: peripheral blood. The receptors shown here come from a woman aged 45-65 years with COVID-19, enrolled during active disease.

This sequence joins TRBV7-9 and TRBJ1-1; no firm D call. The CDR3 extends over 12 amino acids. The V end lost 1 base, the J end lost 5 bases, and 5 bases lay between the germline ends. Per germline, CDR1 SEHNR and CDR2 FQNEAQ (reference sequence). CDR3 sequence reads: CASSLVVTEAFF. The DNA for the CDR3 is TGTGCCAGCAGCTTAGTCGTGACTGAAGCTTTCTTT.

The V call is TRBV19, the J call TRBJ1-2; D is uncertain. The CDR3 is 12 residues long. Germline CDR1 is LNHDA and CDR2 is SQIVND (reference sequence). V was shortened by 8 bases and J by 8 bases, with 15 bases between the two germline ends. The CDR3 DNA is TGTGCCAGTCGGCCTTTGAGGAGGGGCTACACCTTC. This codes for CASRPLRRGYTF.

The chain carries TRBV7-2 and TRBJ1-1; D gene ambiguous. Trimming took 5 bases from V and 1 from J, leaving 14 bases between them. Germline CDR1 and CDR2: SGHTA and FQGNSA. The CDR3 extends over 15 amino acids. The CDR3 DNA sequence: TGTGCCAGCAGCCCTAGTATAGCTGGGAACACTGAAGCTTTCTTT. This translates into CASSPSIAGNTEAFF.

V usage is TRBV6-1 and J usage is TRBJ1-3, with a possible D match to TRBD1 (6 bases). The CDR3 runs 15 residues. V shed 3 bases and J shed 4 bases, with 13 bases lying between them. Germline V gives CDR1 MNHNS, CDR2 SASEGT. The CDR3 region is CASSEAGVYGNTIYF. DNA for the CDR3: TGTGCCAGCAGTGAGGCAGGGGTGTACGGAAACACCATATATTTT.

The chain has TRBV11-2 and TRBJ1-2; 7 nucleotides line up with TRBD1. This CDR3 region has 13 residues. V gave up 5 bases and J gave up 3 bases; unmatched junction bases: 3. Germline loops: CDR1 SGHAT, CDR2 FQNNGV. The CDR3 sequence: CASSPGQYYGYTF. The CDR3 coding sequence is TGTGCCAGCAGCCCGGGACAGTACTATGGCTACACCTTC. Full variable domain (remainder filled in from reference TRBV11-2 and TRBJ1-2): EAGVAQSPRYKIIEKRQSVAFWCNPISGHATLYWYQQILGQGPKLLIQFQNNGVVDDSQLPKDRFSAERLKGVDSTLKIQPAKLEDSAVYLCASSPGQYYGYTFGSGTRLTVV.

This clone came up once. This chain connects TRBV27 to TRBJ2-3, with 7 bases aligning to TRBD2. The V gene end was trimmed by 2 bases and the J gene end by 6 bases; junction bases not matched to a gene: 17. The V gene's germline CDR1 is MNHEY and CDR2 SMNVEV (reference sequence). The CDR3 is 18 amino acids. CDR3 sequence: CASSLRGIERGPQDTQYF. CDR3 nucleotides: TGTGCCAGCAGTTTAAGGGGTATCGAGCGGGGACCTCAGGATACGCAGTATTTT.

This clone has only a few counts. The rearrangement uses TRBV2 and TRBJ1-4, with a weak D call TRBD1 (5 bases). This CDR3 has 13 residues. Germline V lookup: CDR1 SNHLY, CDR2 FYNNEI. V shed 6 bases and J shed 4 bases, with 9 bases lying between them. DNA for the CDR3: TGTGCCAGCAGAAGGGGACTTAATGAAAAACTGTTTTTT. Its protein product is CASRRGLNEKLFF.

There are a few counts of this clone. This chain uses TRBV6-5 with TRBJ2-3, with D unresolved. Trimming stripped 5 bases from V and 5 bases from J, with 11 bases between. Germline CDR1 is MNHEY and CDR2 is SVGAGI. The length of the CDR3 is 13 residues. This chain's CDR3 is CASSPRGLDTQYF. The CDR3 DNA reads TGTGCCAGCAGTCCGAGAGGCCTAGATACGCAGTATTTT.

The chain combines TRBV5-6 with TRBJ2-7; maybe TRBD2 (6 bases). Germline loops: CDR1 SGHDT, CDR2 YYEEEE. V shed 3 bases and J shed 1 base, with 14 bases lying between them. This CDR3 is built from 15 residues. In DNA form, the CDR3 reads TGTGCCAGCAGCTCAACTAGCCTTGGTTCCTACGAGCAGTACTTC. Translation: CASSSTSLGSYEQYF. Supplemented by reference TRBV5-6 and TRBJ2-7, the full variable domain reads DAGVTQSPTHLIKTRGQQVTLRCSPKSGHDTVSWYQQALGQGPQFIFQYYEEEERQRGNFPDRFSGHQFPNYSSELNVNALLLGDSALYLCASSSTSLGSYEQYFGPGTRLTVT.

The rearrangement joins TRBV10-2 to TRBJ1-2; D unresolved. Germline CDR1 WSHSY, CDR2 SAAADI. Deletions cut 0 bases from V and 5 bases from J, with 7 bases between. The CDR3 runs 13 residues. This chain's CDR3 is CASSESSFYGYTF. DNA for the CDR3: TGCGCCAGCAGTGAGTCGTCTTTTTATGGCTACACCTTC.

In this sample, this clone turned up once. This chain links TRBV6-6 with TRBJ1-5; 9 positions match TRBD1. The CDR3 is 14 residues long. V dropped 5 bases and J dropped 12; count of bases not matched to a gene: 11. Germline values: CDR1 MNHNY, CDR2 SVGAGI (reference sequence). The CDR3 sequence is CASSLPGAGQGQHF. The CDR3 nucleotides read TGTGCCAGCAGTCTCCCTGGGGCGGGACAGGGCCAGCATTTT.

This clone has more than one count but fewer than ten. The chain is built from TRBV19 and TRBJ1-1, with TRBD1 identical over 8 bases. J gave up 5 bases and V 9 bases, and 5 bases lay outside the gene matches. The germline gives CDR1 LNHDA, CDR2 SQIVND (reference sequence). The CDR3 spans 12 residues. CDR3 DNA: TGTGCCAGAGCACAGGGGGGAACTGAAGCTTTCTTT. Translated, it gives CARAQGGTEAFF.

The rearrangement uses TRBV10-3 and TRBJ1-6, with TRBD1 matching 10 bases. Germline assignment: CDR1 ENHRY and CDR2 SYGVKD. The CDR3 length is 15 residues. Losses at the gene ends were 0 bases for V and 10 bases for J; bases not matched to a gene: 3. The CDR3 sequence is CAISESGTGDSPLHF. The DNA for the CDR3 is TGTGCCATCAGTGAGTCCGGGACAGGGGACTCACCCCTCCACTTT.

The chain recombines TRBV27 with TRBJ1-6, with TRBD1 as a possible D gene (5 bases). V lost 6 bases and J lost 9, with 15 bases in between. CDR3 length: 14 residues. Germline-derived CDR1 and CDR2 are MNHEY and SMNVEV (reference sequence). CDR3 in DNA: TGTGCCAGCAGCTCCCTAGTGGGGGGTTCACCCCTCCACTTT. Its translation: CASSSLVGGSPLHF.

The CDR3 loop is CASSLAPLVGGRGNEQFF. The CDR3 DNA reads as TGTGCCAGCAGCTTAGCCCCACTAGTGGGGGGGCGAGGCAATGAGCAGTTCTTC. The rearrangement uses TRBV7-7 and TRBJ2-1; possible D gene TRBD2, 7 bases. CDR1 and CDR2 (germline): SSHAT, FNYEAQ (reference sequence). Trimming shortened V by 0 bases and J by 6 bases, and 21 bases separated the two germline ends. This CDR3 comprises 18 residues.

The chain combines TRBV18 with TRBJ2-5; perhaps TRBD1 as D (5 bases). The CDR3 totals 12 residues. Trimming took off 4 bases at V and 2 bases at J, with 5 bases between the two ends. Germline V gene sequence: CDR1 KGHSH, CDR2 LQKENI. The CDR3 loop reads CASSQGQETQYF. The CDR3 nucleotides are TGTGCCAGCTCACAGGGGCAAGAGACCCAGTACTTC.

V is TRBV20-1 and J is TRBJ1-2; a possible D gene is TRBD1 (6 bases). The CDR3 totals 11 residues. Trimming shortened V by 5 bases and J by 8 bases, and 12 bases separated the two germline ends. CDR1 and CDR2 (germline): DFQATT, SNEGSKA (reference sequence). The CDR3 sequence: CSAGRGGGYTF. DNA for the CDR3: TGCAGTGCTGGTCGGGGGGGCGGCTACACCTTC.

The chain links TRBV24-1 to TRBJ2-3; 7 bases are shared with TRBD2. Germline values: CDR1 KGHDR, CDR2 SFDVKD. The CDR3 runs to 14 residues. The V gene end was trimmed by 5 bases and the J gene end by 1 base; junction bases not matched to a gene: 2. The CDR3 DNA reads as TGTGCCACCAGTGCTGCGGGGGGCACAGATACGCAGTATTTT. Translation gives CATSAAGGTDTQYF.

This clone was observed a handful of times. The chain uses TRBV2 and TRBJ1-1; 9 bases are a match to TRBD1. Germline CDR1 is SNHLY and CDR2 is FYNNEI. The length of the CDR3 is 13 residues. Losses at the gene ends were 7 bases for V and 4 bases for J; bases not matched to a gene: 4. CDR3 bases: TGTGCCAGCACCCAGACAGGGGGCACTGAAGCTTTCTTT. Protein sequence: CASTQTGGTEAFF.